Presented here are 8 T cell receptor beta chains from one specimen sequenced in a study of PD-L1 blockade in urothelial cancer. Here immunoSEQ multiplex PCR was the method, and the copy in TCRdb shows in-frame clones only, minus some. The sample yields 72,000 or so clones, around 88% seen once. Time point given: pretreatment peripheral blood. The starting material was PBMCs, obtained around atezolizumab (anti-PD-L1) treatment. These receptors came from a man aged 60 to 75 with urothelial cancer.

This sequence joins TRBV6-5 and TRBJ2-7; 7 bases are a match to TRBD1. The CDR3 consists of 14 residues. In germline, CDR1 is MNHEY, CDR2 SVGAGI. V was clipped by 4 bases and J by 3 bases; unmatched bases: 6. This CDR3 is CASSWSGQLYEQYF. CDR3 bases: TGTGCCAGCAGTTGGTCGGGACAGCTCTACGAGCAGTACTTC.

In its sample, this clone was seen once. The CDR3 nucleotides read TGTGCCAGCAGCTCAAGACAAGTAGAGACCCAGTACTTC. Encoded protein: CASSSRQVETQYF. This rearrangement joins TRBV5-4 to TRBJ2-5; no firm D call. Trimming removed 3 bases from V and 4 bases from J, with 10 bases in between. Per germline, CDR1 SGHNT and CDR2 YYREEE (reference sequence). The length of the CDR3 is 13 residues.

The chain recombines TRBV19 with TRBJ1-2; 8 nucleotides agree with TRBD1. J gave up 3 bases and V 1 base, and 16 bases lay outside the gene matches. The CDR3 is made up of 19 amino acids. Germline V gene lookup returns CDR1 LNHDA and CDR2 SQIVND (reference sequence). The CDR3 nucleotides are TGTGCCAGTAGTATAGCGACAGGGGCTGTGGGATATAACGACTATGGCTACACCTTC. It encodes CASSIATGAVGYNDYGYTF.

The CDR3, as DNA: TGCGCCAGCAGCCGGGGACAGACAGCCAATGAGCAGTTCTTC. The encoded protein is CASSRGQTANEQFF. This chain links TRBV4-3 with TRBJ2-1, with TRBD1 matching over 7 bases. Germline V gene lookup returns CDR1 LGHNA and CDR2 YSLEER. Germline trimming cut 4 bases from V and 6 bases from J; bases unmatched to any gene: 6. The CDR3 is made up of 14 amino acids.

The chain is built from TRBV19 and TRBJ2-7; 10 bases are a match to TRBD2. After removal of 5 bases from V and 0 bases from J, the junction contained 4 bases not matched to a gene. The germline CDR1 and CDR2 sequences are LNHDA and SQIVND (reference sequence). CDR3 length equals 15 residues. The CDR3 sequence is CASSSGLAFSYEQYF. The CDR3 DNA sequence: TGTGCCAGTAGTTCGGGACTAGCGTTCTCCTACGAGCAGTACTTC.

The rearrangement uses TRBV11-2 and TRBJ1-3, with a weak D call TRBD1 (5 bases). The CDR3 runs to 17 residues. The V end lost 4 bases, the J end lost 0 bases, and 16 bases lay between the germline ends. Germline V gene data show CDR1 as SGHAT and CDR2 as FQNNGV. CDR3 protein: CASSSRGGPRSGNTIYF. CDR3 sequence (DNA): TGTGCCAGCAGCTCTCGGGGGGGTCCCCGCTCTGGAAACACCATATATTTT.

The rearrangement uses TRBV7-9 and TRBJ2-7; TRBD2 might be the D (6 bases). Germline V gene data show CDR1 as SEHNR and CDR2 as FQNEAQ (reference sequence). V lost 0 bases, J lost 6 bases, and 12 bases lay in between. This CDR3 is 14 amino acids long. The CDR3 sequence is CASSLALAGSEQYF. The CDR3 DNA is TGTGCCAGCAGCTTAGCGCTTGCGGGATCCGAGCAGTACTTC. The whole variable domain, remainder taken from reference TRBV7-9 and TRBJ2-7, is DTGVSQNPRHKITKRGQNVTFRCDPISEHNRLYWYRQTLGQGPEFLTYFQNEAQLEKSRLLSDRFSAERPKGSFSTLEIQRTEQGDSAMYLCASSLALAGSEQYFGPGTRLTVT.

This chain links TRBV5-1 with TRBJ1-2, with TRBD1 identical over 8 bases. Germline values: CDR1 SGHRS, CDR2 YFSETQ. Germline trimming cut 5 bases from V and 7 bases from J; bases unmatched to any gene: 10. This CDR3 has 14 amino acids. The CDR3, as DNA: TGCGCCAGCAGTGGGGGAGGACAGGGTCGTGGCTACACCTTC. Amino acids: CASSGGGQGRGYTF.